This T cell receptor beta chain was observed in a study of breast tumors, draining lymph nodes, adjacent tissues. V was pared by 4 bases and J by 2 bases, with 15 bases between. CDR1 and CDR2 from the germline V gene are SGHTA and FQGNSA. The CDR3 contains 16 residues. Study outcomes and limitations: The data were judged consistent with most tumor T cells coming from lymph node and expanding in tumor. Data only fit, rather than demonstrated, lymph node origin of most tumor T cells. Tumor repertoires ranked between lymph nodes and nontumor tissue in diversity, with V and J gene preferences.

TCRdb reprocessed the multiplex PCR reads via MiXCR and lists one record per CDR3 protein. The table lists tens of thousands of distinct CDR3 sequences, approximately 60% of them singletons. For this clonotype: Its target is not known.

The specimen was tumor-adjacent breast tissue. V gene TRBV7-2 combines with J gene TRBJ1-5, with a possible D match to TRBD1 (5 bases). The receptor's source is a female donor with breast cancer. Some clones in this sample may be carry-over from other donors' samples. The CDR3 loop is CASSSRGSPGNQPQHF. The DNA for the CDR3 is TGTGCCAGCAGCTCTCGGGGGAGCCCGGGCAATCAGCCCCAGCATTTT.